A single TCR beta chain is shown here with its context. The entry originates in a study of siplizumab effects on memory and regulatory T cells. Germline-derived CDR1 and CDR2 are MNHEY and SMNVEV (reference sequence). V was trimmed by 8 bases and J by 8 bases, leaving 10 bases between them. The CDR3 sequence is 11 residues long. Sequencing used immunoSEQ multiplex PCR; TCRdb keeps in-frame clones, though not all of them. This sample has approximately 50,000 clones, with 93% found just once. The sequence was collected from a human donor in good health. Sequenced: CD8+ T cells sorted from blood. The chain combines TRBV27 with TRBJ2-1; no reliable D call. CDR3 DNA: TGTGCCAGCCAGGAGCTTCATGAGCAGTTCTTC. Translating it yields CASQELHEQFF.